One and the same sample provided the 18 T cell receptor beta chains below, sequenced in a study of blood T cell repertoires in COVID-19. Produced via immunoSEQ multiplex PCR; TCRdb's table is partial and in-frame only. The sample has approximately 250,000 clones, around 88% seen once; the top ten hold about 2.3%. The specimen was PBMCs or T cells enriched from blood (not recorded which). These TCRs come from a middle-aged woman with acute COVID-19.

This chain links TRBV2 with TRBJ1-1, with 7 bases fitting TRBD1. V shed 6 bases and J 6 bases; nucleotides not matched to a gene: 7. This CDR3 has 13 residues. Looked up from germline, CDR1 is SNHLY and CDR2 is FYNNEI. The CDR3: CASRDRDVPEAFF. CDR3 nucleotides: TGTGCCAGCAGAGACAGGGATGTCCCTGAAGCTTTCTTT.

This chain links TRBV5-1 with TRBJ2-3, with D perhaps TRBD1 (6 bases). The V gene lost 2 bases and the J gene lost 4 bases, with 11 bases spanning the gap. The germline V gene encodes CDR1 SGHRS and CDR2 YFSETQ. The CDR3 covers 14 residues. CDR3: CASSLQGWADTQYF. The CDR3 DNA follows: TGCGCCAGCAGCTTACAGGGATGGGCAGATACGCAGTATTTT.

The chain links TRBV19 to TRBJ2-2, with D possibly matching TRBD2 (5 bases). Germline V gives CDR1 LNHDA, CDR2 SQIVND (reference sequence). CDR3 size: 16 residues. V shed 3 bases and J shed 1 base, with 12 bases lying between them. The CDR3 here is CASSMGELLNTGELFF. The CDR3 DNA reads as TGTGCCAGTAGTATGGGAGAGTTACTGAACACCGGGGAGCTGTTTTTT. The whole variable domain, remainder taken from reference TRBV19 and TRBJ2-2, is DGGITQSPKYLFRKEGQNVTLSCEQNLNHDAMYWYRQDPGQGLRLIYYSQIVNDFQKGDIAEGYSVSREKKESFPLTVTSAQKNPTAFYLCASSMGELLNTGELFFGEGSRLTVL.

The chain joins TRBV10-3 to TRBJ2-1; maybe TRBD2 (6 bases). The germline gives CDR1 ENHRY, CDR2 SYGVKD. Trimming stripped 2 bases from V and 6 bases from J, with 14 bases between. The CDR3 is 15 residues long. The CDR3 nucleotides are TGTGCCATCAGTGAGGGGGACGCCGGGGGCAATGAGCAGTTCTTC. This sequence encodes CAISEGDAGGNEQFF.

This chain uses TRBV7-9 with TRBJ1-3; 7 positions agree with TRBD1. The CDR3 is 14 amino acids. Germline V gene data show CDR1 as SEHNR and CDR2 as FQNEAQ (reference sequence). The trim removed 5 bases at V and 4 bases at J, leaving 5 bases unmatched. Written as DNA, the CDR3 is TGTGCCAGCAGCGCGACAGGGACGGGAAACACCATATATTTT. Its translation: CASSATGTGNTIYF. The whole variable domain, remainder taken from reference TRBV7-9 and TRBJ1-3, is DTGVSQNPRHKITKRGQNVTFRCDPISEHNRLYWYRQTLGQGPEFLTYFQNEAQLEKSRLLSDRFSAERPKGSFSTLEIQRTEQGDSAMYLCASSATGTGNTIYFGEGSWLTVV.

This rearrangement joins TRBV3-1 (or the pseudogene TRBV3-2) to TRBJ2-1, with 9 nucleotides matching TRBD2. V lost 0 bases to trimming and J lost 8 bases; unmatched junction nucleotides: 5. Per germline, CDR1 LGHDT and CDR2 YNNKEL (reference sequence). The CDR3 runs 15 residues. CDR3 protein: CASSQERGGSDEQFF. The DNA for the CDR3 is TGTGCCAGCAGCCAAGAGCGGGGGGGCAGCGATGAGCAGTTCTTC.

The J gene is TRBJ1-2, the V gene TRBV20-1; tentatively, D is TRBD1 (5 bases). Per the germline V gene, CDR1 is DFQATT and CDR2 is SNEGSKA (reference sequence). The CDR3 sequence is 13 residues long. V lost 3 bases to trimming and J lost 4 bases, with 12 bases between them. The CDR3: CSASLGAVYGYTF. In nucleotides, the CDR3 is TGCAGTGCTAGTTTAGGGGCCGTCTATGGCTACACCTTC.

CDR3 sequence (DNA): TGTGCCAGCAGCTCCGGACAGGGTGGTGGCTACACCTTC. Protein product: CASSSGQGGGYTF. This sequence joins TRBV5-4 and TRBJ1-2, with 8 bases aligning to TRBD1. The J segment lost 7 bases and the V segment lost 3 bases, leaving 5 bases of the junction unmatched. CDR1 and CDR2 (germline): SGHNT, YYREEE (reference sequence). The CDR3 extends over 13 amino acids. Full variable domain (remainder filled in from reference TRBV5-4 and TRBJ1-2): ETGVTQSPTHLIKTRGQQVTLRCSSQSGHNTVSWYQQALGQGPQFIFQYYREEENGRGNFPPRFSGLQFPNYSSELNVNALELDDSALYLCASSSGQGGGYTFGSGTRLTVV.

This sequence joins TRBV30 and TRBJ1-4; D gene uncertain. The V gene lost 0 bases and the J gene lost 7 bases, with 12 bases spanning the gap. This CDR3 has 14 residues. From germline, CDR1 is GTSNPN and CDR2 SVGIG (reference sequence). The CDR3 reads CAWSVPGVSEKLFF. The CDR3 nucleotides read TGTGCCTGGAGTGTACCCGGAGTGAGTGAAAAACTGTTTTTT.

The V and J genes are TRBV7-6 and TRBJ2-7; 8 bases align to TRBD2. Germline V gives CDR1 SGHVS, CDR2 FNYEAQ. V lost 1 base and J lost 5; bases outside the gene matches: 13. This CDR3 contains 17 residues. CDR3 protein: CASSLVGSGVAFDEQYF. The CDR3 coding sequence is TGTGCCAGCAGCTTAGTGGGTAGCGGGGTTGCTTTCGACGAGCAGTACTTC.

This clone has only a few counts. This chain uses TRBV7-9 with TRBJ1-2; no reliable D call. V was cut by 5 bases and J by 6 bases, with 19 bases left in between. Per germline, CDR1 SEHNR and CDR2 FQNEAQ (reference sequence). This CDR3 spans 15 amino acids. This CDR3 reads CASSPLSRVWDGYTF. The CDR3 DNA follows: TGTGCCAGCAGCCCTTTGTCTCGGGTGTGGGATGGCTACACCTTC.

This chain joins TRBV5-1 and TRBJ2-3, with D unresolved. The CDR3 spans 15 residues. CDR1 is SGHRS, CDR2 YFSETQ, per germline. The ends were cut back, 0 bases at V and 0 bases at J, with 8 bases in the middle. The CDR3 DNA reads TGCGCCAGCAGCTTGGACGCCACTAGCACAGATACGCAGTATTTT. It yields the protein CASSLDATSTDTQYF.

The CDR3 spells CASSQLRGQSNEKLFF. DNA for the CDR3: TGCGCCAGCAGCCAGCTACGTGGACAGAGTAATGAAAAACTGTTTTTT. The genes are TRBV4-3 and TRBJ1-4; weak D call: TRBD1 (6 bases). Germline V gene sequence: CDR1 LGHNA, CDR2 YSLEER. The CDR3 totals 16 residues. V was shortened by 3 bases and J by 4 bases, with 15 bases between the two germline ends.

V gene TRBV25-1 combines with J gene TRBJ2-2; TRBD2 might be the D (7 bases). CDR1 MGHDK and CDR2 SYGVNS come from the germline V gene. This CDR3 comprises 16 residues. V was clipped by 4 bases and J by 6 bases, with 18 bases between them. The DNA for the CDR3 is TGTGCCAGCAGTGGGACAGTGGGGGAGGGGGCCGGGGAGCTGTTTTTT. Its translation is CASSGTVGEGAGELFF.

This clone was picked up one time. The chain carries TRBV7-2 and TRBJ1-2; D not certain. Trimming cost V 2 bases and J 11 bases, with 24 bases left between them. This CDR3 is built from 16 residues. In germline, CDR1 is SGHTA, CDR2 FQGNSA. The DNA for the CDR3 is TGTGCCAGCAGCTTATCGGCGGGAGGACTGAACAATTGGTACACCTTC. This gives the protein CASSLSAGGLNNWYTF.

J is TRBJ1-4 and V is TRBV7-9; 7 nucleotides agree with TRBD1. Losses at the gene ends were 5 bases for V and 1 base for J; bases not matched to a gene: 7. Germline CDR1 reads SEHNR; CDR2 reads FQNEAQ (reference sequence). This CDR3 comprises 16 residues. The DNA of the CDR3 is TGTGCCAGCAGCCCTAAACGACAGGGAACTAATGAAAAACTGTTTTTT. Its protein is CASSPKRQGTNEKLFF. The entire variable domain, with the rest obtained from reference TRBV7-9 and TRBJ1-4, is as follows: DTGVSQNPRHKITKRGQNVTFRCDPISEHNRLYWYRQTLGQGPEFLTYFQNEAQLEKSRLLSDRFSAERPKGSFSTLEIQRTEQGDSAMYLCASSPKRQGTNEKLFFGSGTQLSVL.

This clone was found once. The CDR3 here is CASSLETGGPSSYNEQFF. Written as DNA, the CDR3 is TGCGCCAGCAGCTTGGAGACAGGGGGCCCGAGCTCCTACAATGAGCAGTTCTTC. The gene calls are TRBV5-1 and TRBJ2-1; 10 bases are shared with TRBD1. V was pared by 0 bases and J by 0 bases, with 6 bases of the junction left unmatched. The CDR3 has 18 amino acids. CDR1 is SGHRS, CDR2 YFSETQ, per germline.

V usage is TRBV23-1 and J usage is TRBJ2-7, with D tentatively TRBD2 (5 bases). Being an ORF, TRBV23-1 has a function that is uncertain. This CDR3 is built from 15 residues. Trimming removed 4 bases from V and 0 bases from J, with 13 bases in between. CDR3 sequence (DNA): TGCGCCAGCAGTCGATCTAGCAGATACTCCTACGAGCAGTACGTC. Its translation is CASSRSSRYSYEQYV.